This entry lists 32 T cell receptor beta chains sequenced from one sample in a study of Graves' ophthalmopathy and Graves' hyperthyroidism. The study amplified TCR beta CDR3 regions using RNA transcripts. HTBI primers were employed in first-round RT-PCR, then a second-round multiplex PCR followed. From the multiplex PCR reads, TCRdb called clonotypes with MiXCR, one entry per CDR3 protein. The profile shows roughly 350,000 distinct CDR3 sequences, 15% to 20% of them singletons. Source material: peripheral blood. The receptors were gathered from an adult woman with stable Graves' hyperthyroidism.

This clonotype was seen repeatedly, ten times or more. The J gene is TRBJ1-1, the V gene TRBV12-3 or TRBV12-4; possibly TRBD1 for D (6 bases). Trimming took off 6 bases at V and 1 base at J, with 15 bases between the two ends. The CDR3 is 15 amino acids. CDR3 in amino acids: CASSPYGQRNTEAFF. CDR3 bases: TGTGCCAGCAGCCCCTACGGACAGAGGAACACTGAAGCTTTCTTT.

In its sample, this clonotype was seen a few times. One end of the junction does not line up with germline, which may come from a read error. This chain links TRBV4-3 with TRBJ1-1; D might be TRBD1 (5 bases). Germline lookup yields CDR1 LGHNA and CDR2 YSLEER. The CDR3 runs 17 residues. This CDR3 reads CASSQERQSTLNTEACF. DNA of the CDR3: TGCGCCAGCAGCCAAGAACGACAGAGTACATTGAACACTGAAGCTTGCTTT.

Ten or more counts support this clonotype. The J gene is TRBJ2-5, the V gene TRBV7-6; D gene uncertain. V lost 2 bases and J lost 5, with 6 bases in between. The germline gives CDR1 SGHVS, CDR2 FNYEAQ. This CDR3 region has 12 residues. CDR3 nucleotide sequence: TGTGCCAGCAGCTTACCACTTGAGACCCAGTACTTC. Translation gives CASSLPLETQYF.

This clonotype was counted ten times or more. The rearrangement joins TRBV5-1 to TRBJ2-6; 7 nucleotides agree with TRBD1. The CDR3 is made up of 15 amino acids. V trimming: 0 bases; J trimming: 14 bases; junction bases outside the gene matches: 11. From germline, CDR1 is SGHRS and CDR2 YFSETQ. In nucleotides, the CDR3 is TGCGCCAGCAGCTTGGAGGGGGCCCTCCAAAGGATCCTGACTTTC. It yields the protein CASSLEGALQRILTF. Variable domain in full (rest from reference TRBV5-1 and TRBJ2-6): KAGVTQTPRYLIKTRGQQVTLSCSPISGHRSVSWYQQTPGQGLQFLFEYFSETQRNKGNFPGRFSGRQFSNSRSEMNVSTLELGDSALYLCASSLEGALQRILTFGAGSRLTVL.

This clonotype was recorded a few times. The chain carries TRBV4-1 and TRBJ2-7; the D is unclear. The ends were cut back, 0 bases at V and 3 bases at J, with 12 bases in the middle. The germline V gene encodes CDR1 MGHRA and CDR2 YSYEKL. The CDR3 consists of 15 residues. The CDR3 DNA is TGCGCCAGCAGCCAAGAGTTTTTAGGAAGCTACGAGCAGTACTTC. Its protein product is CASSQEFLGSYEQYF.

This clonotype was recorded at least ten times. This CDR3 is CASSLSQASYEQYF. CDR3 in DNA: TGTGCCAGCAGTTTGAGCCAGGCCTCCTACGAGCAGTACTTC. The gene calls are TRBV7-2 and TRBJ2-7; no reliable D call. Germline V gives CDR1 SGHTA, CDR2 FQGNSA. V lost 6 bases, J lost 0 bases, and 12 bases lay in between. The CDR3 length is 14 residues.

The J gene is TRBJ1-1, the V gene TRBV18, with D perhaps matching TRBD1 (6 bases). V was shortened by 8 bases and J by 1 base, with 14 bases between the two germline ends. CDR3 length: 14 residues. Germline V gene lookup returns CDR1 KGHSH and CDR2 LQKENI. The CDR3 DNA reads TGTGCCAGCCCGTCAGGGGCGGCGAACACTGAAGCTTTCTTT. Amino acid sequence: CASPSGAANTEAFF. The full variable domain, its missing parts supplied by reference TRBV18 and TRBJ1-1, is NAGVMQNPRHLVRRRGQEARLRCSPMKGHSHVYWYRQLPEEGLKFMVYLQKENIIDESGMPKERFSAEFPKEGPSILRIQQVVRGDSAAYFCASPSGAANTEAFFGQGTRLTVV.

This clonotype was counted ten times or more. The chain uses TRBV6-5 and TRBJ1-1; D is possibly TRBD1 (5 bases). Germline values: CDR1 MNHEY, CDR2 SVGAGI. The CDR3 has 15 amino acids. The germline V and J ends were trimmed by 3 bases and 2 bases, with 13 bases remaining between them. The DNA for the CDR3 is TGTGCCAGCAGTTATATTTTCGGGGGAAACACTGAAGCTTTCTTT. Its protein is CASSYIFGGNTEAFF.

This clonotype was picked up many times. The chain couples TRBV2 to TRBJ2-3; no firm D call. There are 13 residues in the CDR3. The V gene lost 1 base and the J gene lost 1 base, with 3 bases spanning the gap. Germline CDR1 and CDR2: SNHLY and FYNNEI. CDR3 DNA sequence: TGTGCCAGCAGTGAAGTCGGCACAGATACGCAGTATTTT. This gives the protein CASSEVGTDTQYF.

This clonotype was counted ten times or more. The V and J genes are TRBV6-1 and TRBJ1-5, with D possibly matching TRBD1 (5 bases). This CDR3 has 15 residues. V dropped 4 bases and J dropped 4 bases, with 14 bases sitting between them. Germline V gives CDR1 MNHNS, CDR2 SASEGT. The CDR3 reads CASSGGQGLNQPQHF. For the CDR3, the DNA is TGTGCCAGCAGTGGTGGGCAGGGACTGAATCAGCCCCAGCATTTT.

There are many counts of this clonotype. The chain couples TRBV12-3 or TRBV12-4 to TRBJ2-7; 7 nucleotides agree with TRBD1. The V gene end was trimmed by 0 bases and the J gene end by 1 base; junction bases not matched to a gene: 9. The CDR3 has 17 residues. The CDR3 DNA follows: TGTGCCAGCAGTTTAGCGGTAAGGGACAGACGATCCTACGAGCAGTACTTC. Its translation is CASSLAVRDRRSYEQYF.

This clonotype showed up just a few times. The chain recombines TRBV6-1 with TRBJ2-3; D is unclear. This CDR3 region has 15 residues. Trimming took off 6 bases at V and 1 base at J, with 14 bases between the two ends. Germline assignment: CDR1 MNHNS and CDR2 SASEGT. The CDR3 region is CASRRVGRGTDTQYF. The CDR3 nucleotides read TGTGCCAGCAGACGCGTAGGGCGAGGCACAGATACGCAGTATTTT.

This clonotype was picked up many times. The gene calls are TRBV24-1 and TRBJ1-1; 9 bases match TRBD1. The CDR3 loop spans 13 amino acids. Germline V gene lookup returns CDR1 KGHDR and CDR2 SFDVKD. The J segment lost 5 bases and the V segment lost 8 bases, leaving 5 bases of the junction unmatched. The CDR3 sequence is CATMDRGWTEAFF. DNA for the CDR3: TGTGCCACCATGGACAGGGGTTGGACTGAAGCTTTCTTT.

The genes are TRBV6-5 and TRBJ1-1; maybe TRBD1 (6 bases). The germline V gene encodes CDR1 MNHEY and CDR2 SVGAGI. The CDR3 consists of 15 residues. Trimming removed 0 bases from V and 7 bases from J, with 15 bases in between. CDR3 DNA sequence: TGTGCCAGCAGTTACTCGAAGGGGACATTTGGTGAAGCTTTCTTT. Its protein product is CASSYSKGTFGEAFF.

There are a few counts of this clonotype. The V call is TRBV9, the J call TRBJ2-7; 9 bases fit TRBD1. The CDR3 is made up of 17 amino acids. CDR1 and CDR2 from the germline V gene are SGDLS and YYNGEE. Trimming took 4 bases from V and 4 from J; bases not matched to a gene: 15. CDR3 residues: CASSPFSGTGLPYEQYF. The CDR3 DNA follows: TGTGCCAGCAGCCCCTTCTCCGGGACAGGGCTTCCTTACGAGCAGTACTTC.

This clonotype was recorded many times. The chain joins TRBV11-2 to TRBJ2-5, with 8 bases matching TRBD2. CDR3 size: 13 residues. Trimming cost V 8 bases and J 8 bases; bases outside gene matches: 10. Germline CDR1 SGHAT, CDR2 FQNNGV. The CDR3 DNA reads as TGTGCCAGCCGGTCCCCGGGGGGGGATACCCAGTACTTC. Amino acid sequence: CASRSPGGDTQYF.

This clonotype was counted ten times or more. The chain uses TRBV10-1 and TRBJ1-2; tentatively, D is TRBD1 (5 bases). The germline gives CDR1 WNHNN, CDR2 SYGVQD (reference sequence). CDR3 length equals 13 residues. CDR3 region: CPLTGTSRKGYTF. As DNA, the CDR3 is TGCCCTTTGACCGGGACCTCGAGGAAAGGCTACACCTTC.

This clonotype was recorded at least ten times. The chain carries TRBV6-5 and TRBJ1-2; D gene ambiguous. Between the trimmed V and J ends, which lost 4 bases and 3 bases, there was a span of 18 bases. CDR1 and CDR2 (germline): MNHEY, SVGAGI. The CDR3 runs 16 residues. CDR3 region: CASSSDVDVVDYGYTF. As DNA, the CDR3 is TGTGCCAGCAGTTCAGACGTCGACGTAGTTGACTATGGCTACACCTTC.

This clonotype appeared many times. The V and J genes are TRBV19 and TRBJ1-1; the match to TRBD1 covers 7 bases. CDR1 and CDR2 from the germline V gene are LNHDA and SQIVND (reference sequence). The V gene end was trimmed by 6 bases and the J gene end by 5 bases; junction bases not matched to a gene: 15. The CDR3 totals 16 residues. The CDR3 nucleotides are TGTGCCAGTAGCCGCGACAGGGTGCGCGTGGGAACTGAAGCTTTCTTT. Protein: CASSRDRVRVGTEAFF.

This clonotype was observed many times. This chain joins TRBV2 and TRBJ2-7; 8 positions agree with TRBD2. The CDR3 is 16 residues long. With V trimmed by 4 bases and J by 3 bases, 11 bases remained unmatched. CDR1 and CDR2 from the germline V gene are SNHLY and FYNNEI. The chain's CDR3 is CASSAGPAGVNYEQYF. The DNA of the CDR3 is TGTGCCAGCAGTGCGGGTCCAGCGGGAGTTAACTACGAGCAGTACTTC. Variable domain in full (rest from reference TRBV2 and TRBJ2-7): EPEVTQTPSHQVTQMGQEVILRCVPISNHLYFYWYRQILGQKVEFLVSFYNNEISEKSEIFDDQFSVERPDGSNFTLKIRSTKLEDSAMYFCASSAGPAGVNYEQYFGPGTRLTVT.

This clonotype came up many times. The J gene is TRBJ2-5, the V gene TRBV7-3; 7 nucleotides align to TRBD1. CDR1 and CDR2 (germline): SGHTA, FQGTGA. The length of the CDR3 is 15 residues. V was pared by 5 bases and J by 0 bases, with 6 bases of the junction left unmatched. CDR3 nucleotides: TGTGCCAGCAGCCCGACAGGGATGTACCAAGAGACCCAGTACTTC. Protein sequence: CASSPTGMYQETQYF.

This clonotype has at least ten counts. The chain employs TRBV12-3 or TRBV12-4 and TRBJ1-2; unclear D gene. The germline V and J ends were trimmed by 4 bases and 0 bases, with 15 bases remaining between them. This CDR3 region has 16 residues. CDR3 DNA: TGTGCCAGCAGTTCCTTCCGGGAAACAGCTAACTATGGCTACACCTTC. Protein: CASSSFRETANYGYTF.

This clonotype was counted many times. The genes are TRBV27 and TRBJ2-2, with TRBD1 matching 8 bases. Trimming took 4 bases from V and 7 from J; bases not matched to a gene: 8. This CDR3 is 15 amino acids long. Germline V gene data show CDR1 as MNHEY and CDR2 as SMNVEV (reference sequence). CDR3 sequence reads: CASSSGQGSVGELFF. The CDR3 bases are TGTGCCAGCAGTTCCGGACAGGGTAGCGTCGGGGAGCTGTTTTTT.

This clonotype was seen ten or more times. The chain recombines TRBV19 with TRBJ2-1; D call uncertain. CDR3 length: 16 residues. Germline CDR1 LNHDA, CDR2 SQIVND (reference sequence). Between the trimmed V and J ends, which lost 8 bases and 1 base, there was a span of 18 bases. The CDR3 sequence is CASAPSPSWSYNEQFF. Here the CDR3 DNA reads TGTGCCAGTGCTCCCTCCCCCAGTTGGTCCTACAATGAGCAGTTCTTC.

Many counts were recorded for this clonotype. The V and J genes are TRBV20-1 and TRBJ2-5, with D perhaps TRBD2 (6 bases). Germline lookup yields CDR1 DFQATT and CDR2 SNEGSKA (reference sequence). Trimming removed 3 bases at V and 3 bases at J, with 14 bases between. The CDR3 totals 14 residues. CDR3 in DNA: TGCAGTGCTAGTTTCCGGCGGGGAGAAGAGACCCAGTACTTC. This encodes CSASFRRGEETQYF.

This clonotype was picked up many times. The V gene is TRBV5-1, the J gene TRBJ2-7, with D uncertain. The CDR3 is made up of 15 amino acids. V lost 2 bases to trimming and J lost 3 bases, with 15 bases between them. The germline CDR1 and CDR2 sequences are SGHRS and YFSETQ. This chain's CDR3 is CASSFREKNLYEQYF. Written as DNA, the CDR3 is TGCGCCAGCAGCTTCAGAGAAAAAAACCTCTACGAGCAGTACTTC. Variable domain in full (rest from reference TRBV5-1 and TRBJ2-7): KAGVTQTPRYLIKTRGQQVTLSCSPISGHRSVSWYQQTPGQGLQFLFEYFSETQRNKGNFPGRFSGRQFSNSRSEMNVSTLELGDSALYLCASSFREKNLYEQYFGPGTRLTVT.

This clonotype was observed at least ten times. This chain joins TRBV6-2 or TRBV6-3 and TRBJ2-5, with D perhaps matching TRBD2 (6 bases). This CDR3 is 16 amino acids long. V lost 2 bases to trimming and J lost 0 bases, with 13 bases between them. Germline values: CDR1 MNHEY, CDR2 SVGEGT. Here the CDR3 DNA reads TGTGCCAGCAGTTACGGAATAGCGGAGTACCAAGAGACCCAGTACTTC. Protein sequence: CASSYGIAEYQETQYF.

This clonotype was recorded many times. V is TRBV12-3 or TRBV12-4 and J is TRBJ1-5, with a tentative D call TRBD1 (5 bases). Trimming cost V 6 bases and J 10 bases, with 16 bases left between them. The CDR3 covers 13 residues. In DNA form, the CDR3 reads TGTGCCAGCAGCCTGGGGGGATCTAGCCCCCAGCATTTT. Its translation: CASSLGGSSPQHF.

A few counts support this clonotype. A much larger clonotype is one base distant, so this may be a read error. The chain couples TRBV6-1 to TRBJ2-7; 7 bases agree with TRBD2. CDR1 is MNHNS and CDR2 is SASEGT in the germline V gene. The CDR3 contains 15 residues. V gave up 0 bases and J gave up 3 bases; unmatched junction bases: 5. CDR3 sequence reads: CASSEAAGALYEQYF. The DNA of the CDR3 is TGTGCCAGCAGTGAAGCGGCGGGAGCCCTCTACGAGCAGTACTTC.

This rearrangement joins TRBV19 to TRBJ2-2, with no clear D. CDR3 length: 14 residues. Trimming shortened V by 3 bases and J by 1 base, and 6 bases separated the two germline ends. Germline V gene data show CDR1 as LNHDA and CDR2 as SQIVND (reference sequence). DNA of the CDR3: TGTGCCAGTAGTATCCCCCAGAACACCGGGGAGCTGTTTTTT. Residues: CASSIPQNTGELFF.

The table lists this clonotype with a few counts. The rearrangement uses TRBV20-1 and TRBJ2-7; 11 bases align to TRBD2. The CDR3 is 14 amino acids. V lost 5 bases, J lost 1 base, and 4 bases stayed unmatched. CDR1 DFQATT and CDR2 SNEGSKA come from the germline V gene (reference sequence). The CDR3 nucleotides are TGCAGTGCTGGGACTAGCGGACTATCCTACGAGCAGTACTTC. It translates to CSAGTSGLSYEQYF.

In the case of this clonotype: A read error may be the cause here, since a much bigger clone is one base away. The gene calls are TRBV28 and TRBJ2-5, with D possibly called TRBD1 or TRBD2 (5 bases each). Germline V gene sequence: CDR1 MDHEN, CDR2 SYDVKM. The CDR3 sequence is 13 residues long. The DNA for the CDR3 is TGTGCCAGCAGTTTAAGCTACCAAGGGACCAAGTACTTC. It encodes CASSLSYQGTKYF.